These 15 T cell receptor beta chains share one sample of origin, sequenced in a study of blood T cell repertoires in COVID-19. Libraries were prepared by immunoSEQ multiplex PCR; TCRdb keeps only in-frame clonotypes and omits some of them. The profile shows about 60,000 clones, around 90% of them singletons. Sequencing was performed on peripheral blood. The origin of the receptors is a man aged 55 to 69 with acute or convalescent COVID-19.

This clone is a singleton in its sample. CDR3 bases: TGCGCCAGCAGCCAAGTCTCCTGGAACACCGGGGAGCTGTTTTTT. Protein: CASSQVSWNTGELFF. The rearrangement uses TRBV4-1 and TRBJ2-2; D remains ambiguous. CDR1 and CDR2 from the germline V gene are MGHRA and YSYEKL. Trimming took 1 base from V and 1 from J, leaving 7 bases between them. The CDR3 has 15 residues.

The sample holds a few counts of this clone. The gene calls are TRBV7-8 and TRBJ2-1; D is uncertain. Trimming stripped 1 base from V and 8 bases from J, with 6 bases between. The CDR3 consists of 12 residues. The germline V gene has CDR1 SGHVS and CDR2 FQNEAQ. DNA of the CDR3: TGTGCCAGCAGCTTAGTGGGCTATGAGCAGTTCTTC. Translated, it gives CASSLVGYEQFF.

The V and J genes are TRBV5-1 and TRBJ2-1; D might be TRBD2 (5 bases). Trimming left V 0 bases short and J 9 bases short, with 19 bases between. Germline CDR1 reads SGHRS; CDR2 reads YFSETQ. This CDR3 spans 16 amino acids. CDR3 residues: CASSLEAGLANSEQFF. DNA for the CDR3: TGCGCCAGCAGCTTGGAGGCGGGCCTAGCAAATAGTGAGCAGTTCTTC.

The V call is TRBV19, the J call TRBJ1-3; 8 nucleotides align to TRBD1. The germline gives CDR1 LNHDA, CDR2 SQIVND (reference sequence). The CDR3 sequence is 14 residues long. V gave up 6 bases and J gave up 3 bases; unmatched junction bases: 4. CDR3 in amino acids: CASRPTGVGNTIYF. The CDR3 nucleotides are TGTGCCAGTAGGCCGACAGGGGTTGGAAACACCATATATTTT.

This clone was detected only once. The CDR3 region is CASSGDRGRLNSPLHF. As DNA, the CDR3 is TGTGCCAGCAGTGGGGACAGGGGGCGTTTGAATTCACCCCTCCACTTT. V and J are TRBV27 and TRBJ1-6, with 12 nucleotides matching TRBD1. CDR1 is MNHEY, CDR2 SMNVEV, per germline (reference sequence). The J segment lost 7 bases and the V segment lost 5 bases, leaving 6 bases of the junction unmatched. This CDR3 region has 16 residues.

The chain recombines TRBV25-1 with TRBJ1-2; D not certain. The V gene's germline CDR1 is MGHDK and CDR2 SYGVNS. Trimming shortened V by 4 bases and J by 8 bases, and 14 bases separated the two germline ends. CDR3 length equals 13 residues. CDR3 coding DNA: TGTGCCAGCAGTGCGGATAGGGAGGAAGGCTACACCTTC. This translates into CASSADREEGYTF.

This clone was observed once. The chain combines TRBV29-1 with TRBJ1-2; 7 nucleotides align to TRBD1. The CDR3 is 12 amino acids. Germline V gives CDR1 SQVTM, CDR2 ANQGSEA. V lost 4 bases, J lost 3 bases, and 2 bases stayed unmatched. CDR3 in amino acids: CSVVGTDYGYTF. The CDR3, as DNA: TGCAGCGTTGTGGGGACAGACTATGGCTACACCTTC.

The chain carries TRBV30 and TRBJ2-1; weak D call: TRBD2 (6 bases). CDR3 length: 13 amino acids. Germline assignment: CDR1 GTSNPN and CDR2 SVGIG (reference sequence). Trimming left V 5 bases short and J 10 bases short, with 18 bases between. The CDR3 is CAWERTWGDEQFF. In nucleotides, the CDR3 is TGTGCCTGGGAAAGGACCTGGGGGGACGAGCAGTTCTTC.

The V gene is TRBV27, the J gene TRBJ2-1; TRBD2 agrees at 8 bases. V lost 7 bases and J lost 1; bases outside the gene matches: 9. This CDR3 region has 16 residues. Germline CDR1 MNHEY, CDR2 SMNVEV (reference sequence). The chain's CDR3 is CASTQWGGGSYNEQFF. The CDR3, as DNA: TGTGCCAGCACCCAATGGGGCGGGGGGTCCTACAATGAGCAGTTCTTC.

V and J are TRBV7-2 and TRBJ2-5, with 13 bases fitting TRBD2. Germline CDR1 SGHTA, CDR2 FQGNSA. The ends lost 5 bases at V and 6 bases at J; junction bases unmatched: 9. The CDR3 contains 16 residues. DNA for the CDR3: TGTGCCAGCAGCCCCAGGACTAGCGGGAGTTTGAAGACCCAGTACTTC. This encodes CASSPRTSGSLKTQYF.

The chain links TRBV28 to TRBJ2-3; 9 nucleotides align to TRBD1. The length of the CDR3 is 17 residues. V was clipped by 1 base and J by 3 bases; unmatched bases: 8. CDR1 and CDR2 (germline): MDHEN, SYDVKM. The CDR3 DNA reads as TGTGCCAGCAGTTTATATGGGGGACAGGGAGGGACAGATACGCAGTATTTT. Its translation is CASSLYGGQGGTDTQYF.

This clone appeared once. The chain recombines TRBV29-1 with TRBJ2-7, with D maybe TRBD1 (6 bases). The CDR3 totals 10 residues. V lost 6 bases to trimming and J lost 6 bases, with 9 bases between them. The germline V gene has CDR1 SQVTM and CDR2 ANQGSEA. The CDR3, as DNA: TGCAGCGTCCAGACAGGCGAGCAGTACTTC. It encodes CSVQTGEQYF.

The chain combines TRBV14 with TRBJ2-3; D is perhaps TRBD2 (6 bases). CDR1 and CDR2 (germline): SGHDN, FVKESK. This CDR3 is 14 amino acids long. The V end was cut by 2 bases, the J end by 6 bases, with 12 bases between. The DNA of the CDR3 is TGTGCCAGCAGCCAAAAAGGGACTCCCGATACGCAGTATTTT. Translation gives CASSQKGTPDTQYF.

V usage is TRBV27 and J usage is TRBJ2-7, with D possibly TRBD2 on 7 matching bases. The ends were cut back, 3 bases at V and 0 bases at J, with 15 bases in the middle. This CDR3 has 16 residues. Germline V gene sequence: CDR1 MNHEY, CDR2 SMNVEV (reference sequence). The CDR3 reads CASSLMRGPISYEQYF. CDR3 in DNA: TGTGCCAGCAGTTTGATGCGGGGGCCCATCTCCTACGAGCAGTACTTC.

The gene calls are TRBV19 and TRBJ1-3, with 7 positions matching TRBD1. Looked up from germline, CDR1 is LNHDA and CDR2 is SQIVND (reference sequence). V shed 3 bases and J 0 bases; nucleotides not matched to a gene: 2. The CDR3 extends over 15 amino acids. CDR3 nucleotide sequence: TGTGCCAGTAGTATGGGACAGAGCTCTGGAAACACCATATATTTT. This encodes CASSMGQSSGNTIYF.